This T cell receptor (beta chain) was identified in a study of Ad26.COV2.S vaccination and SARS-CoV-2 variants. The overall study: By the intramuscular route, Ad26.COV2.S was given once, or twice 56 days apart.

This CDR3 has 16 residues. Germline lookup yields CDR1 SGHAT and CDR2 FQNNGV. V was trimmed by 6 bases and J by 4 bases, leaving 19 bases between them. A remark on this clone: Its antigen is unidentified.

Notes on the study in general: Following vaccination, spike-specific CD8+ and CD4+ T cell responses reportedly exhibited substantial breadth. Those who received vaccine or placebo ended up with similar non-spike TCR breadth.

Treatment described: around 19 received Ad26.COV2.S at low or high dose, single or two shots; 5 received placebo; per-sample allocation not given. Collection of samples fell on day 63 after the first vaccine or placebo injection. Expressing Wuhan-strain SARS-CoV-2 spike, an Ad26 vector served as the vaccine. Profiled with immunoSEQ multiplex PCR; TCRdb holds only in-frame clones, not every one. Among about 280,000 clones listed, about 90% were seen once. J is TRBJ1-3 and V is TRBV11-2; TRBD1 is a possible D gene (5 bases). This TCR was recovered from a person aged 18 to 59 who received the Ad26.COV2.S COVID-19 vaccine or a placebo. The sample in question was peripheral blood, obtained in a trial of Ad26.COV2.S vaccine versus placebo. CDR3: CASSSPSGNRGNTIYF. In nucleotides, the CDR3 is TGTGCCAGCAGTTCCCCCTCGGGGAACAGGGGAAACACCATATATTTT.